This T cell receptor (beta chain) appears in the sequencing data of a study of blood T cell repertoires in COVID-19 (dated by TCRdb to 2020 to 2021). Background on the whole study: Collaborator samples came from the United States, Italy and Spain and covered acute and convalescent phases of COVID-19. The material from the prospective study consisted of cDNA or gDNA derived from T cells, B-cell-depleted T cells, or PBMCs. Deeply sampled blood TCRbeta repertoires from subjects exposed to, actively infected with, or recovered from COVID-19 were included in the dataset. The repertoires were made available in a free public database intended to serve as a resource for research on the immune response to SARS-CoV-2. The samples were drawn from two sources: the first 160 participants of the ongoing ImmuneRACE study, and 1,254 subjects contributed by 6 global collaborators. Sample metadata almost always included a de-identified subject ID, COVID-19 status, age in years and sex. Where available, HLA class I and class II types were taken from metadata supplied by the sample provider and were not determined by assay-based typing.

As encoded in the germline V gene, CDR1 is KGHSH while CDR2 is LQKENI. From the cysteine up to the phenylalanine, the CDR3 has a length of 16 residues. Only the CDR3 region is kept as DNA, spanning 48 bases read in frame from base 1. Compared with germline, V lacks 0 bases and J lacks 5 bases; bases without a gene match: 6. TCRbeta CDR3 regions were amplified from genomic DNA by means of the immunoSEQ Assay, a bias-controlled multiplex PCR. In the original analysis: The number of nucleated cells in each sample was estimated by amplification of reference gene primers within the assay. To quantify the absolute abundance of each unique TCRbeta CDR3 rearrangement, sequence reads were collapsed and filtered. For each sample, productive Simpson clonality was calculated as the square root of Simpson's diversity index across productive rearrangements. In its TCRdb copy, this immuneACCESS table keeps in-frame sequences only and misses some clones. Where compared with another copy, unresolved V genes explain less than half of these, and the others have no known cause. The V and J calls and clone size were taken over from that table, and D and trimming were inferred from the DNA. The sample table holds approximately 35,000 clones, of which around 90% were seen once. In total, the top ten clones hold 13% to 15% of the sample.

The paper's findings and limits, for the study overall: The quantity of clinical and demographic metadata differed by source and by participant and was supplied without curation.

Note on this clone: The target of this receptor is not known. Base qualities are not recorded, but no much larger clone differs from it by a single base.

The collaborating institutions used their own protocols to collect whole blood in K2EDTA tubes. For TCRbeta analysis, collaborator samples were shipped as frozen whole blood, as isolated PBMCs, or as DNA extracted from either sample type. This TCR was recovered from a man in his 60s with active COVID-19. Recombination linked TRBV18 to TRBJ2-5, and TRBD2 matches 10 of the central bases. The material sequenced was peripheral blood. The DNA reads as follows: TGTGCCAGCTCACCACCGGTGGCTAGCGGGGGTGAGACCCAGTACTTC. It encodes CASSPPVASGGETQYF.